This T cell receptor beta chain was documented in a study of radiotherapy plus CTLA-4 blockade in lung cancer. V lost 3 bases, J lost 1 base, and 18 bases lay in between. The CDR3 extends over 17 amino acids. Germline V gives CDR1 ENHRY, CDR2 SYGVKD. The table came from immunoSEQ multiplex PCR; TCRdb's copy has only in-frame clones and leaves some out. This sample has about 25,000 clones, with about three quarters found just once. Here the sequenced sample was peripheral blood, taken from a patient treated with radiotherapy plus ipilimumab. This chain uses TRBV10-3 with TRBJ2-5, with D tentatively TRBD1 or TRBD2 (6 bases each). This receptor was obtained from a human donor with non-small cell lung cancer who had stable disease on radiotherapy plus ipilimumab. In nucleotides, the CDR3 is TGTGCCATCAGTGACGTGGGGGCGGGGCAACTCCAAGAGACCCAGTACTTC. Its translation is CAISDVGAGQLQETQYF.